This T cell receptor beta chain was retrieved from a study of blood T cell repertoires in COVID-19. Overall study: Samples taken during acute and convalescent COVID-19 were collected in the United States, Italy and Spain. T cells, B-cell-depleted T cells, or PBMCs provided the cDNA or gDNA that served as material.

V shed 1 base and J shed 5 bases, with 18 bases lying between them. Germline lookup yields CDR1 MNHEY and CDR2 SMNVEV (reference sequence). The CDR3 consists of 17 residues. Per the original methods: Amplification of reference gene primers was used by the study to estimate nucleated cell counts. Sequenced by immunoSEQ multiplex PCR; TCRdb stores in-frame clones only, minus some. That table furnishes V, J and clone size, whereas the DNA furnished D and trimming. The sample has roughly 38,000 clones, approximately 84% seen once; the top ten hold 25% to 30%. The specimen was peripheral blood. V usage is TRBV27 and J usage is TRBJ2-1; D perhaps matches TRBD2 (7 bases). The sequence derives from a man older than 75 with active or convalescent COVID-19. The CDR3 here is CASSLWASGGGDNEQFF. The CDR3 nucleotides are TGTGCCAGCAGTTTATGGGCTAGCGGAGGGGGGGACAATGAGCAGTTCTTC.